Below, one T cell receptor (beta chain) is given with its context. What it binds is not known. This entry is derived from a study of T cell responses to AZD1222 COVID-19 vaccine. Turning to the study itself: Some second doses came at about 4 weeks and others at about 12 weeks; these were pooled. General observations from the study: Repertoires were sampled only after the peak T cell response. Epitopes outside B.1.351 and B.1.1.7 mutated regions reportedly drew nearly half of spike TCRs. The breadth and depth of Spike-specific TCRs increased once two AZD1222 doses had been given.

TCRdb's table, derived via immunoSEQ multiplex PCR, lists solely in-frame clones and lacks some. The repertoire holds over 90,000 clones, around 82% seen once, with about 17% in the top ten. The CDR3 runs to 14 residues. The germline V gene has CDR1 SGHNT and CDR2 YYREEE (reference sequence). With 0 bases removed from V and 3 bases from J, the gap between germline ends came to 8 bases. This chain connects TRBV5-4 to TRBJ2-3; D perhaps matches TRBD2 (6 bases). The sequencing used peripheral blood, collected on day 0 of AZD1222 vaccination. The source is an adult in good health. CDR3 sequence: CASSLAGGTDTQYF. The CDR3 bases are TGTGCCAGCAGCTTGGCCGGGGGTACAGATACGCAGTATTTT.